A single sample gave rise to the 17 T cell receptor beta chains below, sequenced in a study of molecular identifiers for immune sequencing clone quantification. TCRdb re-analysed the PCR reads in MiXCR, keeping a single row per CDR3 protein. The data hold some 580,000 distinct CDR3 sequences, with over 25% observed a single time. The sample taken for sequencing was naive CD8+ T cells from blood, with Jurkat cell RNA spiked in. Indicated subset: FACS-sorted CD8+CD4-CCR7+CD45RA+ naive T cells. These receptor sequences come from a human donor in good health. Some libraries in this study had Jurkat cell RNA spiked in.

The chain combines TRBV28 with TRBJ2-7; 8 bases map to TRBD1. The ends lost 5 bases at V and 3 bases at J; junction bases unmatched: 9. This CDR3 contains 15 residues. Germline values: CDR1 MDHEN, CDR2 SYDVKM. CDR3 coding DNA: TGTGCCAGCAGTCCTGGACAGGGAAAGAACTACGAGCAGTACTTC. Its protein is CASSPGQGKNYEQYF.

This clonotype was counted ten times or more. The V call is TRBV10-2, the J call TRBJ2-3; D is unclear. This CDR3 is 14 amino acids long. V lost 3 bases to trimming and J lost 0 bases, with 7 bases between them. Germline CDR1 reads WSHSY; CDR2 reads SAAADI. CDR3 in DNA: TGCGCCAGCAGTGATTACGGTAGCACAGATACGCAGTATTTT. This gives the protein CASSDYGSTDTQYF.

This clonotype came up a few times. The chain combines TRBV15 with TRBJ2-1; D gene unclear. The CDR3 consists of 12 residues. Trimming shortened V by 1 base and J by 5 bases, and 3 bases separated the two germline ends. Germline lookup yields CDR1 LNHNV and CDR2 YYDKDF (reference sequence). CDR3 amino acids: CATSRVNNEQFF. The CDR3 DNA sequence: TGTGCCACCAGCAGAGTAAACAATGAGCAGTTCTTC. The full variable domain, in which reference TRBV15 and TRBJ2-1 provide the parts outside the CDR3, is DAMVIQNPRYQVTQFGKPVTLSCSQTLNHNVMYWYQQKSSQAPKLLFHYYDKDFNNEADTPDNFQSRRPNTSFCFLDIRSPGLGDTAMYLCATSRVNNEQFFGPGTRLTVL.

Concerning this clonotype itself: The missing conserved phenylalanine or tryptophan at the end of this CDR3 makes a read error likely. The rearrangement uses TRBV11-2 and TRBJ2-5; D is unresolved. In germline, CDR1 is SGHAT, CDR2 FQNNGV. There are 16 residues in the CDR3. With 0 bases removed from V and 1 base from J, the gap between germline ends came to 12 bases. The CDR3 DNA follows: TGTGCCAGCAGCTTAGACGGTGCAGCCATCCAAGAGACCCAGTACCTC. Encoded protein: CASSLDGAAIQETQYL.

This clonotype was detected many times. This chain links TRBV7-9 with TRBJ1-2; D is uncertain. In germline, CDR1 is SEHNR, CDR2 FQNEAQ (reference sequence). The CDR3 length is 15 residues. The V gene lost 1 base and the J gene lost 0 bases, with 9 bases spanning the gap. This CDR3 reads CASSLVPEANYGYTF. CDR3 DNA: TGTGCCAGCAGCTTAGTTCCCGAAGCTAACTATGGCTACACCTTC.

At least ten counts were recorded for this clonotype. At one boundary the junction diverges from the germline segment, which might be a read error. The rearrangement uses TRBV12-3 or TRBV12-4 and TRBJ1-1; D is unresolved. This CDR3 region has 13 residues. The CDR3 bases are TGTGCCAGCAGCTTAGGAGGGAACACTGAAGCTTTCTTT. It is translated as CASSLGGNTEAFF.

In this sample, this clonotype turned up a few times. The chain employs TRBV20-1 and TRBJ2-1, with TRBD2 matching over 8 bases. CDR3 length: 13 residues. Per the germline V gene, CDR1 is DFQATT and CDR2 is SNEGSKA (reference sequence). V lost 3 bases and J lost 10; bases outside the gene matches: 8. The CDR3 DNA follows: TGCAGTGCTAGCGGGGGGGCCTTGGGAGAGCAGTTCTTC. This codes for CSASGGALGEQFF.

The chain couples TRBV7-9 to TRBJ2-2; D gene unclear. Trimming removed 5 bases from V and 6 bases from J, with 10 bases in between. CDR1 is SEHNR and CDR2 is FQNEAQ in the germline V gene (reference sequence). The CDR3 runs 13 residues. The chain's CDR3 is CASSRFLSGELFF. In DNA, the CDR3 is TGTGCCAGCAGCCGATTCCTGTCCGGGGAGCTGTTTTTT.

There are many counts of this clonotype. This chain joins TRBV12-3 or TRBV12-4 and TRBJ1-4, with a tentative D call TRBD1 (5 bases). The CDR3 consists of 14 residues. V lost 1 base, J lost 8 bases, and 11 bases lay in between. CDR3 bases: TGTGCCAGCAGTTTAGAGGGGCAGCGCGAAAAACTGTTTTTT. Protein: CASSLEGQREKLFF.

Of note for this clonotype: A read error is possible here, since a much larger clone lies one base away. The V and J genes are TRBV7-9 and TRBJ2-3; D possibly matches TRBD1 or TRBD2 (5 bases each). Trimming took 1 base from V and 3 from J, leaving 11 bases between them. CDR1 is SEHNR, CDR2 FQNEAQ, per germline (reference sequence). CDR3 length: 15 amino acids. In DNA, the CDR3 is TGTGCCAGCAGCTTAGTCAGCAGGGAGACAGATACGCAGTATTTT. Translation gives CASSLVSRETDTQYF.

Note on this clonotype: A read error may be the cause here, since a much bigger clone is one base away. The chain has TRBV5-6 and TRBJ2-2, with 11 positions matching TRBD2. The CDR3 is made up of 18 amino acids. CDR1 and CDR2 (germline): SGHDT, YYEEEE. The CDR3, as DNA: TGTGCCAGCAGCGGGAGCCTGGGACTAGCGGATGTGGCCGGGGAGCTGTCTTTT. Amino acid sequence: CASSGSLGLADVAGELSF.

On this clonotype itself: A much larger clone lies one base from this, so it may be a read error. The chain is built from TRBV12-3 or TRBV12-4 and TRBJ1-3; D uncertain. The CDR3 contains 15 residues. The CDR3 reads CASSSRPDSGNTTYF. The CDR3 DNA reads as TGTGCCAGCAGTTCCCGGCCCGACTCTGGAAACACCACATATTTT.

A note on this clonotype: Since a much larger clone is just one base distant, this may be a read error. This sequence joins TRBV6-4 and TRBJ2-6, with a tentative D call TRBD1 (5 bases). Germline CDR1 MRHNA, CDR2 SNTAGT. The CDR3 runs 16 residues. The CDR3 loop is CASSEVAYSGANVQTF. In DNA, the CDR3 is TGTGCCAGCAGTGAGGTGGCTTACTCTGGGGCCAACGTCCAGACTTTC.

Notes on this clonotype: This may come from a read error, since a much larger clone is one base off. The chain links TRBV28 to TRBJ2-7; D is possibly TRBD2 (5 bases). Germline values: CDR1 MDHEN, CDR2 SYDVKM. The CDR3 loop spans 14 amino acids. The CDR3 here is CASRTRGFSYERYF. CDR3 DNA sequence: TGTGCCAGCAGAACTAGAGGGTTCAGCTACGAGCGGTACTTC.

The chain couples TRBV7-9 to TRBJ1-4; 7 nucleotides match TRBD1. The CDR3 is 15 residues long. Germline values: CDR1 SEHNR, CDR2 FQNEAQ (reference sequence). V shed 2 bases, J shed 7 bases, and the junction held 7 bases outside the gene matches. The CDR3 reads CASSLSRQGGEKLFF. The CDR3 region has the DNA TGTGCCAGCAGCTTAAGTCGACAGGGCGGTGAAAAACTGTTTTTT.

Comments on this clonotype: This may be a read error, as it is one base from a much larger clone. DNA for the CDR3: TGCAGCGCCCTCTCGGACGCGCAGTACTTC. It specifies CSALSDAQYF. The chain employs TRBV29-1 and TRBJ2-7; D is uncertain. V shed 7 bases and J shed 9 bases, with 13 bases lying between them. CDR1 SQVTM and CDR2 ANQGSEA come from the germline V gene. This CDR3 has 10 residues.

The V call is TRBV4-3, the J call TRBJ2-5, with 13 nucleotides matching TRBD2. The CDR3 sequence is 15 residues long. Germline V gene lookup returns CDR1 LGHNA and CDR2 YSLEER. V gave up 1 base and J gave up 4 bases; unmatched junction bases: 0. CDR3 sequence (DNA): TGCGCCAGCAGCCAAGGACTAGCGGGAGGAGAGACCCAGTACTTC. It codes for CASSQGLAGGETQYF.